These T cell receptor beta chains were read from a single sample in a study of blood T cell repertoires in COVID-19. The protocol was immunoSEQ multiplex PCR, while the TCRdb copy is restricted to in-frame clones and leaves out a portion. The table has roughly 350,000 clones, about 90% seen once. Input material: peripheral blood. Source of these receptors: a woman in her twenties or thirties with COVID-19, enrolled during active disease. Each CDR3 is given with its conserved first and last residue. The order of the fields is D gene, clone size, V gene, J gene, CDR3 DNA, CDR3 protein. A D gene is named only where the DNA matches it firmly. Rows may omit the clone size; those that give it use once, few, many or a size class.

.	.	TRBV4-1	TRBJ2-7	TGCGCCAGCAGCCAAGGGGTTAGCGCGGTCTACGAGCAGTACTTC	CASSQGVSAVYEQYF
TRBD2	.	TRBV29-1	TRBJ2-5	TGCAGCGTAGACGGACTAGCGGGAGGGGAGACCCAGTACTTC	CSVDGLAGGETQYF
.	.	TRBV18	TRBJ1-6	TGTGCCAGCTCACCAGAGGGCTCCTATAATTCACCCCTCCACTTT	CASSPEGSYNSPLHF
.	.	TRBV3-1/TRBV3-2	TRBJ2-3	TGTGCCAGCAGCCAACTTCTCCCCGGGGAGAGAACAGATACGCAGTATTTT	CASSQLLPGERTDTQYF
TRBD2	.	TRBV19	TRBJ2-1	TGTGCCAGTAGTATAGAACGACTAGCGGGAGGGCCGATCGTGGGGAATGAGCAGTTCTTC	CASSIERLAGGPIVGNEQFF
.	.	TRBV18	TRBJ2-1	TGTGCCAGCTCATCCGGGTCTCCTAGCGTAAGGAATGAGCAGTTCTTC	CASSSGSPSVRNEQFF
.	.	TRBV28	TRBJ2-7	TGTGCCAGCAGTTCCCCCGCCGACGGGACTCCCTACGAGCAGTACTTC	CASSSPADGTPYEQYF
TRBD1	.	TRBV6-6	TRBJ1-1	TGTGCCAGCAGACAGGGGGCGGACACTGAAGCTTTCTTT	CASRQGADTEAFF
.	.	TRBV21-1	TRBJ2-7	TGTGCCAGCAGCAAGGAAGCCGGGACAGGGGAGTATGACGAGCAGTACTTC	CASSKEAGTGEYDEQYF
.	.	TRBV6-6	TRBJ1-2	TGTGCCAGCAGTTATCGGCAGGGAGGTAATGGCTACACCTTC	CASSYRQGGNGYTF
.	.	TRBV5-1	TRBJ1-3	TGCGCCAGCAGCTTGGGAGGGTCCGGAAACACCATATATTTT	CASSLGGSGNTIYF
.	.	TRBV10-2	TRBJ1-4	TGCGCCAGCAGGGGCGGGAGGGGGTCTGAAAAACTGTTTTTT	CASRGGRGSEKLFF
.	.	TRBV27	TRBJ2-7	TGTGCCAGCAGCCCCGCGGGACTCTCCTACGAGCAGTACTTC	CASSPAGLSYEQYF
.	.	TRBV18	TRBJ1-5	TGTGCCAGCTCACCACAATATGTTAGCAATCAGCCCCAGCATTTT	CASSPQYVSNQPQHF
.	.	TRBV15	TRBJ1-2	TGTGCCACCAGCAGAGATCAGCGGGTCGAAAATGGCTACACCTTC	CATSRDQRVENGYTF
TRBD2	.	TRBV11-3	TRBJ2-1	TGTGCCAGCAGCCCACGACTAGCGGGAGAGAACAATGAGCAGTTCTTC	CASSPRLAGENNEQFF
.	.	TRBV28	TRBJ2-5	TGTGCCAGCAGCCAACGGGTCCAAGAGACCCAGTACTTC	CASSQRVQETQYF
TRBD2	.	TRBV7-3	TRBJ2-1	TGTGCCAGCAGCTCCGACCAGGGACTAGCGGCCTACAATGAGCAGTTCTTC	CASSSDQGLAAYNEQFF
.	.	TRBV7-9	TRBJ1-4	TGTGCCAGCAGCTCCTTCCCCACCGGTGATGAAAAACTGTTTTTT	CASSSFPTGDEKLFF
.	.	TRBV2	TRBJ1-2	TGTGCCAGCAGGGGAGGGAATGATGGCTACACCTTC	CASRGGNDGYTF
.	.	TRBV7-9	TRBJ1-1	TGTGCCAGCAGCCGGAAAGGCGACAGGGAAGCTTTCTTT	CASSRKGDREAFF
.	.	TRBV6-5	TRBJ2-5	TGTGCCAGCAGTTACTTCAACGGGGAGACCCAGTACTTC	CASSYFNGETQYF
.	.	TRBV2	TRBJ1-3	TGTGCCAGCAATCAGGCCTCTGGAAACACCATATATTTT	CASNQASGNTIYF
TRBD1	.	TRBV19	TRBJ2-5	TGTGCCAGTAGGGGGACGGGACAGGGGGAGACCCAGTACTTC	CASRGTGQGETQYF
TRBD2	once	TRBV7-3	TRBJ2-1	TGTGCCAGCAGCCCCGCCCCCGGGACTAGCGGAAATGAGCAGTTCTTC	CASSPAPGTSGNEQFF
TRBD1	.	TRBV5-4	TRBJ1-1	TGTGCCAGCAGCTCCCGACAGGGGGCGAACACTGAAGCTTTCTTT	CASSSRQGANTEAFF
TRBD2	once	TRBV7-6	TRBJ2-7	TGTGCCAGCAGCTTAAGCGGGAGCGACGAGCAGTACTTC	CASSLSGSDEQYF
TRBD2	.	TRBV3-1/TRBV3-2	TRBJ2-1	TGTGCCAGCAGCCAAGATCTAGCGGGCTCCTACAATGAGCAGTTCTTC	CASSQDLAGSYNEQFF
TRBD1	.	TRBV15	TRBJ2-5	TGTGCCACCAGCAGAGGGGGACAGGGCAGCCAAGAGACCCAGTACTTC	CATSRGGQGSQETQYF
TRBD1	.	TRBV10-3	TRBJ2-3	TGTGCCATCAGTGAGGGACAGGGGGGACCAGATACGCAGTATTTT	CAISEGQGGPDTQYF
.	.	TRBV6-5	TRBJ1-5	TGTGCCAGCGGGCAGGTTAGCAATCAGCCCCAGCATTTT	CASGQVSNQPQHF
.	.	TRBV28	TRBJ2-2	TGTGCCAGCAGTTTATCGCGGGCTCCGGACCCGAGAGGCGGGGAGCTGTTTTTT	CASSLSRAPDPRGGELFF
.	.	TRBV7-9	TRBJ2-7	TGTGCCAGCAGCTTAGCGAACATGGAAGGGGGCTACGAGCAGTACTTC	CASSLANMEGGYEQYF
.	once	TRBV14	TRBJ2-5	TGTGCCAGCAGCATCCGGACTGAACAAGAGACCCAGTACTTC	CASSIRTEQETQYF
TRBD1	.	TRBV5-1	TRBJ2-6	TGCGCCAGCAGCTTGGATGGACAGGCAAGCTCTGGGGCCAACGTCCTGACTTTC	CASSLDGQASSGANVLTF
.	.	TRBV6-5	TRBJ2-2	TGTGCCAGCAGTATTAGGGGATACACCGGGGAGCTGTTTTTT	CASSIRGYTGELFF
.	.	TRBV9	TRBJ2-3	TGTGCCAGCAGCGAGACTAGATCCGCAGATACGCAGTATTTT	CASSETRSADTQYF
.	few	TRBV6-5	TRBJ1-6	TGCACCGATAGGAGCCGAGACCGGGGTTCACCCCTCCACTTT	CTDRSRDRGSPLHF
TRBD1	.	TRBV6-6	TRBJ2-1	TGTGCCAGCAGTTACTCTCAAGACAGGGCCTACAATGAGCAGTTCTTC	CASSYSQDRAYNEQFF
TRBD2	.	TRBV27	TRBJ2-2	TGTGCCAGCAGTCCCACCAGCCCTAGCGGGAGCGGGGAGCTGTTTTTT	CASSPTSPSGSGELFF
TRBD2	.	TRBV7-2	TRBJ2-1	TGTGCCAGCAGCTTACAGCAAGCGGGAGGGCCCTCCTATGAGCAGTTCTTC	CASSLQQAGGPSYEQFF
.	.	TRBV2	TRBJ1-1	TGTGCCAGCAAACGGGCGCGGGCTGAAGCTTTCTTT	CASKRARAEAFF